This entry lists 18 T cell receptor beta chains sequenced from one sample in a study of human T cells and chemical hapten exposure. The time point is: pre-sensitization, week 0. Treatment reported: therapeutic diphenylcyclopropenone sensitization with weekly scalp DPC. TCRdb redid the calling of the RACE reads with MiXCR, one entry per CDR3 protein. The sample yields approximately 260,000 distinct CDR3 sequences, about 7.7% seen once. This specimen was whole blood, taken in connection with sensitization to the hapten diphenylcyclopropenone (DPC). Source of these receptors: a man younger than 30 with alopecia areata. Some clones in this sample may be carry-over from other donors' samples.

The genes are TRBV6-2 or TRBV6-3 and TRBJ2-7; D remains ambiguous. The CDR3 has 14 residues. V gave up 7 bases and J gave up 0 bases, with 13 bases separating them. Germline CDR1 MNHEY, CDR2 SVGEGT. For the CDR3, the DNA is TGTGCCAGCACCCTGTTTGGTAGCTCCTACGAGCAGTACTTC. The encoded protein is CASTLFGSSYEQYF.

Many counts were recorded for this clonotype. This rearrangement joins TRBV7-9 to TRBJ1-5; D uncertain. CDR3 size: 13 residues. V shed 1 base and J shed 12 bases, with 13 bases lying between them. The germline gives CDR1 SEHNR, CDR2 FQNEAQ (reference sequence). CDR3 residues: CASSLGWTGVQHF. The CDR3 bases are TGTGCCAGCAGCTTAGGATGGACCGGGGTCCAGCATTTT. The full variable domain, in which reference TRBV7-9 and TRBJ1-5 provide the parts outside the CDR3, is DTGVSQNPRHKITKRGQNVTFRCDPISEHNRLYWYRQTLGQGPEFLTYFQNEAQLEKSRLLSDRFSAERPKGSFSTLEIQRTEQGDSAMYLCASSLGWTGVQHFGDGTRLSIL.

This chain connects TRBV10-3 to TRBJ2-7, with D uncertain. Germline V CDR1 and CDR2: ENHRY, SYGVKD. Trimming left V 2 bases short and J 2 bases short, with 4 bases between. The length of the CDR3 is 12 residues. Here the CDR3 reads CAISEGTYEQYV. In DNA, the CDR3 is TGTGCCATCAGTGAGGGGACCTACGAGCAGTACGTC.

This sequence joins TRBV7-9 and TRBJ2-7; D not certain. The germline V gene has CDR1 SEHNR and CDR2 FQNEAQ (reference sequence). V gave up 2 bases and J gave up 7 bases, with 12 bases separating them. The CDR3 has 13 amino acids. The CDR3: CASSLRTATEQYF. The CDR3 nucleotides are TGTGCCAGCAGCTTACGAACCGCAACTGAGCAGTACTTC.

This clonotype was seen a handful of times. The genes are TRBV5-1 and TRBJ2-7; perhaps TRBD2 as D (6 bases). This CDR3 comprises 13 residues. V lost 3 bases and J lost 3, with 10 bases in between. Germline lookup yields CDR1 SGHRS and CDR2 YFSETQ. CDR3 region: CASSSGLFYEQYF. The DNA for the CDR3 is TGCGCCAGCAGCTCCGGACTATTCTACGAGCAGTACTTC. Together with reference TRBV5-1 and TRBJ2-7, the CDR3 gives the full variable domain: KAGVTQTPRYLIKTRGQQVTLSCSPISGHRSVSWYQQTPGQGLQFLFEYFSETQRNKGNFPGRFSGRQFSNSRSEMNVSTLELGDSALYLCASSSGLFYEQYFGPGTRLTVT.

This clonotype appeared many times. The chain joins TRBV6-5 to TRBJ1-5; TRBD1 agrees at 8 bases. CDR3 length: 13 residues. Losses at the gene ends were 4 bases for V and 4 bases for J; bases not matched to a gene: 0. CDR1 and CDR2 (germline): MNHEY, SVGAGI. In DNA form, the CDR3 reads TGTGCCAGCAGTTGGACAGGGAATCAGCCCCAGCATTTT. It is translated as CASSWTGNQPQHF.

The chain uses TRBV7-2 and TRBJ2-6; 7 bases fit TRBD1. Trimming at V came to 1 base and at J to 1 base, leaving 4 bases not matched to a gene. Germline V gene lookup returns CDR1 SGHTA and CDR2 FQGNSA. This CDR3 contains 17 residues. The CDR3 is CASSLGQGRSGANVLTF. Written as DNA, the CDR3 is TGTGCCAGCAGCTTAGGACAGGGAAGATCTGGGGCCAACGTCCTGACTTTC. Based on the CDR3 plus reference TRBV7-2 and TRBJ2-6, the full variable domain is GAGVSQSPSNKVTEKGKDVELRCDPISGHTALYWYRQSLGQGLEFLIYFQGNSAPDKSGLPSDRFSAERTGGSVSTLTIQRTQQEDSAVYLCASSLGQGRSGANVLTFGAGSRLTVL.

This clonotype has more than one count but fewer than ten. The gene calls are TRBV7-2 and TRBJ2-5; D remains ambiguous. Germline V CDR1 and CDR2: SGHTA, FQGNSA. The CDR3 runs 13 residues. Trimming pared 2 bases from V and 5 bases from J, leaving 9 bases between. This chain's CDR3 is CASSLPVGETQYF. In nucleotides, the CDR3 is TGTGCCAGCAGCTTACCCGTGGGGGAGACCCAGTACTTC.

This clonotype came up a few times. V is TRBV2 and J is TRBJ2-1; no definite D call. CDR3 length: 14 amino acids. V was trimmed by 1 base and J by 7 bases, leaving 11 bases between them. Germline lookup yields CDR1 SNHLY and CDR2 FYNNEI. DNA for the CDR3: TGTGCCAGCAGTGAAGTAGGGCTTAAAAATGAGCAGTTCTTC. Translation gives CASSEVGLKNEQFF.

The table lists this clonotype with a few counts. The gene calls are TRBV27 and TRBJ1-5; D unresolved. Deletions cut 0 bases from V and 3 bases from J, with 15 bases between. This CDR3 has 17 residues. The V gene's germline CDR1 is MNHEY and CDR2 SMNVEV (reference sequence). This chain's CDR3 is CASSLSVEAAFNQPQHF. DNA for the CDR3: TGTGCCAGCAGTTTATCCGTGGAGGCAGCTTTCAATCAGCCCCAGCATTTT.

A few counts support this clonotype. The V gene is TRBV28, the J gene TRBJ2-3, with 8 bases lining up with TRBD2. Germline CDR1 and CDR2: MDHEN and SYDVKM. V shed 5 bases, J shed 0 bases, and the junction held 10 bases outside the gene matches. The CDR3 runs 17 residues. Written as DNA, the CDR3 is TGTGCCAGCAGTCCCTACCGCGCGGGGGGAAGCACAGATACGCAGTATTTT. The encoded protein is CASSPYRAGGSTDTQYF.

The chain links TRBV4-3 to TRBJ2-1; D is uncertain. The CDR3 is 16 amino acids. CDR1 is LGHNA and CDR2 is YSLEER in the germline V gene. Trimming took 0 bases from V and 0 from J, leaving 9 bases between them. The CDR3, as DNA: TGCGCCAGCAGCCAAGAGACCCTGAGCTCCTACAATGAGCAGTTCTTC. Its protein product is CASSQETLSSYNEQFF.

V gene TRBV6-1 combines with J gene TRBJ1-1, with D unresolved. In germline, CDR1 is MNHNS, CDR2 SASEGT. With 3 bases removed from V and 3 bases from J, the gap between germline ends came to 8 bases. The CDR3 extends over 13 amino acids. The CDR3 region is CASSETVDTEAFF. The DNA of the CDR3 is TGTGCCAGCAGTGAGACGGTCGACACTGAAGCTTTCTTT.

The rearrangement uses TRBV7-9 and TRBJ2-5, with 11 nucleotides matching TRBD2. CDR3 length equals 15 residues. CDR1 is SEHNR and CDR2 is FQNEAQ in the germline V gene (reference sequence). Unmatched junction bases numbered 6, after V lost 4 bases and J lost 5 bases. CDR3 region: CASSSVAGGLETQYF. Here the CDR3 DNA reads TGTGCCAGCAGCTCCGTAGCGGGGGGGCTGGAGACCCAGTACTTC.

The sample holds a few counts of this clonotype. The chain couples TRBV6-5 to TRBJ1-2; D is uncertain. The CDR3 is 14 residues long. The V gene's germline CDR1 is MNHEY and CDR2 SVGAGI. V dropped 0 bases and J dropped 8 bases, with 13 bases sitting between them. DNA for the CDR3: TGTGCCAGCAGTTACTCCTATGGAGTTCGCGGCTACACCTTC. Translating it yields CASSYSYGVRGYTF.

This clonotype was counted ten times or more. The chain has TRBV5-1 and TRBJ2-4; possible D gene TRBD2, 5 bases. Germline lookup yields CDR1 SGHRS and CDR2 YFSETQ. V shed 3 bases and J shed 1 base, with 5 bases lying between them. This CDR3 comprises 13 residues. CDR3 in amino acids: CASSSGAKNIQYF. CDR3 DNA sequence: TGCGCCAGCAGCTCGGGGGCCAAAAACATTCAGTACTTC.

The sample holds a few counts of this clonotype. The chain recombines TRBV5-1 with TRBJ2-1; D gene unclear. The CDR3 has 13 amino acids. Trimming took off 4 bases at V and 6 bases at J, with 11 bases between the two ends. Germline CDR1 and CDR2: SGHRS and YFSETQ. The CDR3 DNA is TGCGCCAGCAGCACCCGATACGCCAATGAGCAGTTCTTC. It is translated as CASSTRYANEQFF.

The table lists this clonotype with a few counts. J is TRBJ2-5 and V is TRBV28; the D call may be TRBD1 or TRBD2 (5 bases each). Trimming took 3 bases from V and 0 from J, leaving 20 bases between them. Germline V gives CDR1 MDHEN, CDR2 SYDVKM. The CDR3 sequence is 18 residues long. The CDR3 loop is CASSLPWMEWGYQETQYF. The CDR3 coding sequence is TGTGCCAGCAGTTTGCCCTGGATGGAATGGGGGTACCAAGAGACCCAGTACTTC.